This T cell receptor beta chain is from a study of blood T cell repertoires in COVID-19. Study-wide background: The United States, Italy and Spain were the sources of the acute and convalescent COVID-19 samples. In each case, the material was cDNA or gDNA derived from T cells, B-cell-depleted T cells, or PBMCs.

Original handling: Amplification of reference gene primers was used by the study to estimate nucleated cell counts. Sequenced by immunoSEQ multiplex PCR; TCRdb stores in-frame clones only, minus some. That table is the source of V, J and clone size, and D and trimming were worked out from the DNA. The table has approximately 150,000 clones, over 90% seen once; the top ten hold roughly 2%. Recruited during active infection, patients (from Seattle) were subsequently followed longitudinally. There are 15 residues in the CDR3. Germline CDR1 is SGHRS and CDR2 is YFSETQ. With 1 base removed from V and 2 bases from J, the gap between germline ends came to 12 bases.

The sequencing input was peripheral blood. The source is a woman aged 60-70 years with COVID-19, enrolled during active disease. The chain is built from TRBV5-1 and TRBJ1-1, with D tentatively TRBD1 (6 bases). Here the CDR3 reads CASSLTQGLNTEAFF. CDR3 DNA: TGCGCCAGCAGCTTGACACAGGGCCTCAACACTGAAGCTTTCTTT.